The sequence of this T cell receptor (beta chain) was determined in a study of tissue T cells after allogeneic stem cell transplantation. Survey-depth TCRbeta CDR3 sequencing reported V/J genes and productive frequencies. Sequencing used immunoSEQ multiplex PCR; TCRdb keeps in-frame clones, though not all of them. The sample records around 1,800 clones, over 45% being singletons. Time point in this sample: mouse harvest day 14 after allogeneic transplant. Each mouse received 10^7 T-cell-depleted marrow cells plus 10^6 splenic CD5+ T cells by tail vein. This mouse GVHD model was MHC-mismatched B6 to BALB/c, profiled day 7 or 14. Of note for this clone: Its antigen is still unknown. The germline and genes are mouse ones.

Overall study results and limits: Only a limited share of tissue TCRs appeared in blood or spleen. Few T cell clones were shared across patients, but motif clusters showed tissue-specific shared signatures.

What was sequenced was gut tissue. The clonotype was recovered from a female BALB/c mouse given C57BL/6 T cells with graft-versus-host disease after an allogeneic hematopoietic cell transplant.

CDR3 sequence: CASSILGGDTQYF. CDR3 DNA (partial): TGTGCCAGCAGTATTCTGGGGGGGGACACCCAGTAC. The chain joins TRBV19 to TRBJ2-5; 9 positions agree with TRBD2. The read is 1 residue too short to cover the CDR3 end, so that end is filled in from the germline J gene. J was trimmed by 6 bases and V by 2 bases; bases with no gene match: 1. There are 13 residues in the CDR3. Germline lookup yields CDR1 FNHDT and CDR2 SITEND (reference sequence).